This T cell receptor beta chain was documented in a study of T cell clonotyping in hematopoietic cell transplantation. Study-level points and caveats: Graft donor and pretransplant recipient Inverse Simpson Index values predicted broader posttransplant TCR diversity. Few recipient clonotypes overlapped donors; over 97% were de novo at given depth. After transplant, recipient diversity fell while pathologically expanded clonotypes grew through day 180. CD4 and CD8 repertoire contributions could not be separated without sorting.

As regards this clone: Its target is unknown.

The data were produced by immunoSEQ multiplex PCR, yet TCRdb's version contains in-frame clones alone and is incomplete. The data contain some 40,000 clones, roughly 92% of them singletons. Sequenced: peripheral blood mononuclear cells. This clonotype was obtained from a woman aged 45-59 years in good health. Some clones in this sample may be carry-over from other donors' samples.

The CDR3 sequence is CAWSAWAEAFF. The CDR3 DNA reads as TGTGCCTGGAGTGCGTGGGCTGAAGCTTTCTTT. The rearrangement links TRBV30 to TRBJ1-1, with D unresolved. V lost 1 base, J lost 6 bases, and 6 bases lay in between. The V gene's germline CDR1 is GTSNPN and CDR2 SVGIG (reference sequence). The CDR3 loop spans 11 amino acids.